This T cell receptor (beta chain) originates from a study of blood T cell repertoires in COVID-19. A single count supports this clone. This CDR3 region has 15 residues. Germline lookup yields CDR1 SNHLY and CDR2 FYNNEI. The ends lost 5 bases at V and 7 bases at J; junction bases unmatched: 8. Measured with immunoSEQ multiplex PCR; TCRdb has only the in-frame clones, and not every one. The data hold 180,000 or so clones, with about 80% observed a single time. The sequenced material came from PBMCs or T cells enriched from blood (not recorded which). The chain links TRBV2 to TRBJ2-2; 9 positions agree with TRBD1. The TCR was taken from a man aged 55-75 years who had been exposed to COVID-19. CDR3 coding DNA: TGTGCCAGCAGTTTTTTAACAGGGGGCAACGGGGAGCTGTTTTTT. This gives the protein CASSFLTGGNGELFF.